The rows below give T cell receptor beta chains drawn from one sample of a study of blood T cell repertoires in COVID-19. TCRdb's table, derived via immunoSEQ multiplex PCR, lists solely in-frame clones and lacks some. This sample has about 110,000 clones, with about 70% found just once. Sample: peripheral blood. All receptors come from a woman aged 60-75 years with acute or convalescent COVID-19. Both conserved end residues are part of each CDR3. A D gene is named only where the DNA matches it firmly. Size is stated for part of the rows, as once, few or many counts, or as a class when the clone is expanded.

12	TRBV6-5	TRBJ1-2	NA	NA	TGTGCCATATACCGATCCTCGGGGGGCTACACCTTC	CAIYRSSGGYTF
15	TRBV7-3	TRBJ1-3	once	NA	TGTGCCAGCAGCGCACAGGATAACTCTGGAAACACCATATATTTT	CASSAQDNSGNTIYF
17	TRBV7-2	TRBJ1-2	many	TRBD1	TGTGCCAGCAGACTCACGCCGACAGGGGGCGCTGTGGGTGGCTACACCTTC	CASRLTPTGGAVGGYTF
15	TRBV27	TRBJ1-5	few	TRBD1	TGTGCCAGCAGTCTTGGACAGGGGGCAAATCAGCCCCAGCATTTT	CASSLGQGANQPQHF
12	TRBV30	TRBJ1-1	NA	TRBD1	TGTGCCTGCGGGACAGTGCACACTGAAGCTTTCTTT	CACGTVHTEAFF
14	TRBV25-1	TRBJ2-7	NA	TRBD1	TGTGCCAGCAGTGGTGGACAGGGTACCTACGAGCAGTACTTC	CASSGGQGTYEQYF
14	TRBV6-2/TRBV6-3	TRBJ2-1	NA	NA	TGTGCCAGCAGCAGACAGAGCTCCTACAATGAGCAGTTCTTC	CASSRQSSYNEQFF
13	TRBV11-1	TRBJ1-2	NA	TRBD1	TGTGCCAGCAGCCCGGGACAGGGGAGGGGCTACACCTTC	CASSPGQGRGYTF
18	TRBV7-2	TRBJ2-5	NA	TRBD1	TGTGCCAGCAGCTCGGGACAGACCGACCCAAAATACCGAGAGACCCAGTACTTC	CASSSGQTDPKYRETQYF
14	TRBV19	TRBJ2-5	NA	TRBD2	TGTGCCAGTAGTATTACTAGCGGGGTTCAGACCCAGTACTTC	CASSITSGVQTQYF
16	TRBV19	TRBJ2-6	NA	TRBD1	TGTGCCTCAACCGGGACAGGGGGGTTGGGGGCCAACGTCCTGACTTTC	CASTGTGGLGANVLTF
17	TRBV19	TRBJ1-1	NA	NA	TGTGCCAGTAGTATAGCGGGTGGGGGCGAGGTGAACACTGAAGCTTTCTTT	CASSIAGGGEVNTEAFF
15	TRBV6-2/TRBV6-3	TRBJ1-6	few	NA	TGTGCCAGCAGTTTCGCAGGGACCTATAATTCACCCCTCCACTTT	CASSFAGTYNSPLHF
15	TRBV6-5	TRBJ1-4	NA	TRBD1	TGTGCCAGCAGGCAGACAGGGGGTGGGAATGAAAAACTGTTTTTT	CASRQTGGGNEKLFF
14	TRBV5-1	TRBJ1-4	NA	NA	TGCGCCAGCAGCAAGGACAGTGCTTATGAAAAACTGTTTTTT	CASSKDSAYEKLFF
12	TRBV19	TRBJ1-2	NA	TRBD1	TGTGCCAGTAGTGGACAGGGGTATGGCTACACCTTC	CASSGQGYGYTF
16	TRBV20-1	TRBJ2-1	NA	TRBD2	TGCAGTGCTAGTATTTCTAGCGGGAAAAACTACAATGAGCAGTTCTTC	CSASISSGKNYNEQFF
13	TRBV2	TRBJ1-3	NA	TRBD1	TGTGCCAGAACAGGGGGACCTGGAAACACCATATATTTT	CARTGGPGNTIYF
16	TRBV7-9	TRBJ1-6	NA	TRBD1	TGTGCCAGCAGCTTAGGAGGGGGCGCGGGTAATTCACCCCTCCACTTT	CASSLGGGAGNSPLHF
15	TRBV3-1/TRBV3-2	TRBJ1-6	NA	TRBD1	TGTGCCAGCAGCCAACTGACAGGGGGACACTCACCCCTCCACTTT	CASSQLTGGHSPLHF
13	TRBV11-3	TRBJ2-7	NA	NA	TGTGCCAGCAGCTTAAACACAGTAGGCGAGCAGTACTTC	CASSLNTVGEQYF
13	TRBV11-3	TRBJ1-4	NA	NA	TGTGCCAGCAGCTTAGGACAGGACGAAAAACTGTTTTTT	CASSLGQDEKLFF
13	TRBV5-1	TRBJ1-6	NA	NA	TGCGCCAGCAGGATGGACAGCAATTCACCCCTCCACTTT	CASRMDSNSPLHF
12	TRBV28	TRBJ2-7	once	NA	TGTGCCAGCCTGACAACTCCCTACGAGCAGTACTTC	CASLTTPYEQYF
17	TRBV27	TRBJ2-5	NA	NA	TGTGCCAGCAGCTCGACTCGGGCGACTAGTTCTCCTGGGACCCAGTACTTC	CASSSTRATSSPGTQYF
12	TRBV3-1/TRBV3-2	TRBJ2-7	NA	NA	TGTGCCAGCAGCCAAACAGGGTGGGAGCAGTACTTC	CASSQTGWEQYF
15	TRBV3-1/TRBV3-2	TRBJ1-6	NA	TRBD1	TGTGCCAGCAGCCACCTCGGGACAGATAATTCACCCCTCCACTTT	CASSHLGTDNSPLHF
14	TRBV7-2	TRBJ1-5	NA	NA	TGTGCCAGCAGCTTAGTCCAGGGGAGTCAGCCCCAGCATTTT	CASSLVQGSQPQHF
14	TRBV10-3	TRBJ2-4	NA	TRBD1	TGTGCCATCACTCCAGGACAGGGGGCCAACATTCAGTACTTC	CAITPGQGANIQYF
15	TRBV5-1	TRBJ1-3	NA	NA	TGCGCCAGCAGCTCAGACGGGAGCTCTGGAAACACCATATATTTT	CASSSDGSSGNTIYF
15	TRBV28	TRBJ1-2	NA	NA	TGTGCCAGCAGTCCTCCCCGTGAGGTAAACTATGGCTACACCTTC	CASSPPREVNYGYTF
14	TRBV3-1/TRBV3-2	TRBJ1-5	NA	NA	TGTGCCAGCAGCCAAGGGGAGGTCAATCAGCCCCAGCATTTT	CASSQGEVNQPQHF
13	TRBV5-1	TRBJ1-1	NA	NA	TGCGCCAGCAGCGATTACACGAACACTGAAGCTTTCTTT	CASSDYTNTEAFF
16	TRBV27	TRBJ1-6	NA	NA	TGTGCCAGCAGTCCCCTCGGGAGGGCCTATAATTCACCCCTCCACTTT	CASSPLGRAYNSPLHF
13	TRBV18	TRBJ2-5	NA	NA	TGTGCCAGCTCACGCGAGTCCTGGGAGACCCAGTACTTC	CASSRESWETQYF
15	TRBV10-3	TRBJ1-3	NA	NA	TGTGCCATCAGTGAGTCGATGGCAGCTGGAAACACCATATATTTT	CAISESMAAGNTIYF
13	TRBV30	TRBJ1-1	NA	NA	TGTGCCTGGAGTCCCAACAGTGGGACTGAAGCTTTCTTT	CAWSPNSGTEAFF
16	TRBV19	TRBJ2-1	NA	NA	TGTGCCAGTAGTATAGATTCGGGGAGCTCCTACAATGAGCAGTTCTTC	CASSIDSGSSYNEQFF
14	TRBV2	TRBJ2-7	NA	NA	TGTGCCAGCAGGTCCCAAGGACAGTCCTACGAGCAGTACTTC	CASRSQGQSYEQYF
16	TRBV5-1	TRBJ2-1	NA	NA	TGCGCCAGCAGCTTGGATTCGGGGAACGCATACAATGAGCAGTTCTTC	CASSLDSGNAYNEQFF
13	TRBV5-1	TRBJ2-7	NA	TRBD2	TGCGCCAGCAGGATAGCGGGGGGCTACGAGCAGTACTTC	CASRIAGGYEQYF
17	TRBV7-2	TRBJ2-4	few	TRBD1	TGTGCCAGCAGCTTAGCCCAGGGACAGGGACCCAAAAACATTCAGTACTTC	CASSLAQGQGPKNIQYF
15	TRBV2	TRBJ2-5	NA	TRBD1	TGTGCCAGCAGTGGAGAAGACAGGGTCTCAGAGACCCAGTACTTC	CASSGEDRVSETQYF
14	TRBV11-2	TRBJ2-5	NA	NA	TGTGCCAGCACGCGGGGTGGGGCCGAAGAGACCCAGTACTTC	CASTRGGAEETQYF
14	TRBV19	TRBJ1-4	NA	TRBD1	TGTGCCAGTGGCTCCGGGACAGTAGATGAAAAACTGTTTTTT	CASGSGTVDEKLFF
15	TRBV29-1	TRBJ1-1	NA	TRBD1	TGCAGCGTTGAACCAACGGGACAGATTACCACTGAAGCTTTCTTT	CSVEPTGQITTEAFF
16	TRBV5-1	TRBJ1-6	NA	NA	TGCGCCAGCAGCTTGGCCCCGGGGGATAATAATTCACCCCTCCACTTT	CASSLAPGDNNSPLHF
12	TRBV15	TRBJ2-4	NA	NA	TGTGCCACCAGCAGAGAGGCAAACATTCAGTACTTC	CATSREANIQYF
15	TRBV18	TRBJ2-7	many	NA	TGTGCCAGCTCAGGGGGCCCGGGGCGCTCCTACGAGCAGTACTTC	CASSGGPGRSYEQYF
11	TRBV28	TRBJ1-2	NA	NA	TGTGCCAGCAGGTCAGATTATGGCTACACCTTC	CASRSDYGYTF
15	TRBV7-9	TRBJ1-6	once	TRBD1	TGTGCCAGCAGCCTAGGACAGGGTCGCAATTCACCCCTCCACTTT	CASSLGQGRNSPLHF
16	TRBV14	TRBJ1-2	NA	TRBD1	TGTGCCAGGACACCAGCGGACAGGCCCACCTATTATGGCTACACCTTC	CARTPADRPTYYGYTF
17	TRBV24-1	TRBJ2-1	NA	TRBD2	TGTGCCACCAGTGATCCGAAAAGGACTAGCGGGGTCTATGAGCAGTTCTTC	CATSDPKRTSGVYEQFF
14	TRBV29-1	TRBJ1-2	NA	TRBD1	TGCAGCGTTAGATCCGGGACAGGAAACTATGGCTACACCTTC	CSVRSGTGNYGYTF
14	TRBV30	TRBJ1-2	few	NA	TGTGCCTGGAGTGCCGGTTCGGGGAACTATGGCTACACCTTC	CAWSAGSGNYGYTF
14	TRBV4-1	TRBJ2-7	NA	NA	TGCGCCAGCAGCCACGTTGACAAGACATACGAGCAGTACTTC	CASSHVDKTYEQYF
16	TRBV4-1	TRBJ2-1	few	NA	TGCGCCAGCAGCCCCTCCGAGGGGGAGAAGTACAATGAGCAGTTCTTC	CASSPSEGEKYNEQFF
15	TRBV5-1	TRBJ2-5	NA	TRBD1	TGCGCCAGCAGCCCTGCCGGGACAGGCCAAGAGACCCAGTACTTC	CASSPAGTGQETQYF
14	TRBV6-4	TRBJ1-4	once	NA	TGTGCCAGCAGCGGACAGCTCACTAATGAAAAACTGTTTTTT	CASSGQLTNEKLFF